This is a list of T cell receptor beta chains from one sample in a study of T cell repertoires in cytomegalovirus infection. TCRdb reprocessed the reads with MiXCR, giving one entry per CDR3 protein. This sample has roughly 990,000 distinct CDR3 sequences, with about a third found just once. These receptors lack a known antigen. The sequences come from cultured CD8+ T cells from PBMCs, collected from culture after CMV antigen stimulation. The receptors come from a human donor in good health (CMV status not recorded). Some clones in this sample may be carry-over from other donors' samples. Each CDR3 is given with its conserved first and last residue. The order of the fields is V gene, J gene, D gene, clone size, CDR3 DNA, CDR3 protein. The D gene is left open where the match is weak. Clone size is given for some rows only: seen once, a few or many times, or a class if the clone is expanded.

v_gene: TRBV4-1
j_gene: TRBJ1-5
d_gene: -
abundance: few
CDR3nt: TGCGCCAGCAGCCAGGCTGAAGCTCAACAGCCCCAGCATTTT
CDR3aa: CASSQAEAQQPQHF

v_gene: TRBV7-2
j_gene: TRBJ2-2
d_gene: -
abundance: many
CDR3nt: TGTGCCAGCAGCCTTACAGGGATTTACACCGGGGAGCTGTTTTTT
CDR3aa: CASSLTGIYTGELFF

v_gene: TRBV7-9
j_gene: TRBJ2-7
d_gene: TRBD1
abundance: once
CDR3nt: TGTGCCAGCAGCGGACCTAGGGGGCCCTCCTACGAGCAGTACTTC
CDR3aa: CASSGPRGPSYEQYF

v_gene: TRBV7-8
j_gene: TRBJ2-1
d_gene: TRBD2
abundance: many
CDR3nt: TGTGCCAGCAGCCTACTAGCGTCATCCTACAATGAGCAGTTCTTC
CDR3aa: CASSLLASSYNEQFF

v_gene: TRBV9
j_gene: TRBJ1-1
d_gene: -
abundance: -
CDR3nt: TGTGCCAGCAGCCCAATCAGGTCCTCTTCCGTCGAAGCTTTCTTT
CDR3aa: CASSPIRSSSVEAFF

v_gene: TRBV11-2
j_gene: TRBJ2-3
d_gene: -
abundance: -
CDR3nt: TGTGCCAGCAGCTTAGGGTTGGGAGTCCCAGATACGCAGTATTTT
CDR3aa: CASSLGLGVPDTQYF

v_gene: TRBV12-3/TRBV12-4
j_gene: TRBJ2-1
d_gene: -
abundance: many
CDR3nt: TGTGCCAGCAGTTTATGGAGGGCTGACAGGGAAAATGAGCAGTTCTTC
CDR3aa: CASSLWRADRENEQFF

v_gene: TRBV3-1
j_gene: TRBJ2-5
d_gene: -
abundance: -
CDR3nt: TGTGCCAGCAGCGCGAATAGTGGGCTGACAGAGACCCAGTACTTC
CDR3aa: CASSANSGLTETQYF

v_gene: TRBV10-3
j_gene: TRBJ1-5
d_gene: -
abundance: many
CDR3nt: TGTGCCATCAGTGAGTCTGGGGGAGGTCAGCCCCAGCATTTT
CDR3aa: CAISESGGGQPQHF

v_gene: TRBV5-5
j_gene: TRBJ2-2
d_gene: -
abundance: -
CDR3nt: TGTGCCAGCAGCTTGAGTCAGACCGGGGAGCTGTTTTTT
CDR3aa: CASSLSQTGELFF

v_gene: TRBV7-3
j_gene: TRBJ2-1
d_gene: -
abundance: few
CDR3nt: TGTGCCAGCAGCTCCAAGGGGGGGCCCGCCTACAATGAGCAGTTCTTC
CDR3aa: CASSSKGGPAYNEQFF